The clone carrying this T cell receptor (beta chain) was observed many times. The target antigen is unknown. These data come from a study of neurological immune-mediated disorders. General study findings and limits: Phylogenetic grouping assigned the repertoires of 18 of 34 multiple sclerosis patients to a single related-CDR3 cluster, representing a possible signature. Across subjects, no CDR3 amino acid sequence appeared in expanded clones of more than one subject, a finding that suggested private repertoires in all groups. HTLV-1-associated myelopathy led in TCR clonal expansion, while multiple sclerosis ranked lowest, below healthy controls.

Synthesis of cDNA was accomplished via 5'RACE employing 10-nucleotide random UMIs. TCRdb fed the 5' RACE reads into MiXCR, producing one record per CDR3 protein. The repertoire holds tens of thousands of distinct CDR3 sequences, with around 2.5% as singletons. Sequencing was performed on PBMCs. This receptor was obtained from a man over 45 with multiple sclerosis.

As DNA, the CDR3 is TGTGCCAGCAGCTATGGACTAGCGTCTGGTAATGAGCAGTTCTTC. This codes for CASSYGLASGNEQFF. The chain has TRBV11-3 and TRBJ2-1, with 9 bases matching TRBD2. In germline, CDR1 is SGHNT, CDR2 YENEEA. The ends lost 4 bases at V and 7 bases at J; junction bases unmatched: 8. The CDR3 is 15 amino acids.